Below are 10 T cell receptor beta chains sequenced from a single sample in a study of shared clonotypes between healthy human individuals. Generated by immunoSEQ multiplex PCR, the TCRdb table keeps only in-frame clones and is missing some. The sample shows 750,000 to 1,000,000 clones, 80% to 95% of them seen only once. Naive-designated CD8 cells lacked CD45RO, were positively enriched for CCR7, and omitted terminally differentiated effector memory CD45RA+ cells. The sample comprised naive CD8+ T cells sorted from blood. The receptors come from a man younger than 45 in good health.

This clone has just one count. V gene TRBV5-8 combines with J gene TRBJ2-7, with TRBD2 matching over 11 bases. Trimming cost V 2 bases and J 6 bases; bases outside gene matches: 13. The CDR3 loop spans 17 amino acids. Germline CDR1 and CDR2: SGHTS and YDEGEE. The CDR3 is CASSFPSTGTSGGEQYF. The CDR3 DNA is TGTGCCAGCAGCTTTCCCTCCACCGGGACTAGCGGCGGCGAGCAGTACTTC.

V gene TRBV28 combines with J gene TRBJ1-2; D is unclear. The CDR3 is 15 amino acids. Germline-derived CDR1 and CDR2 are MDHEN and SYDVKM. V shed 7 bases and J shed 4 bases, with 19 bases lying between them. The CDR3 protein is CASTPRGGRVYGYTF. The CDR3 coding sequence is TGTGCCAGCACCCCCCGGGGAGGGAGGGTCTATGGCTACACCTTC.

The CDR3 nucleotides are TGTGCCAGCAGTGTGTTGGGATCTGGAAACACCATATATTTT. It codes for CASSVLGSGNTIYF. This chain connects TRBV25-1 to TRBJ1-3, with D uncertain. Trimming left V 4 bases short and J 1 base short, with 8 bases between. The CDR3 spans 14 residues. The V gene's germline CDR1 is MGHDK and CDR2 SYGVNS.

CDR3 DNA: TGTGCCAGCAGCCCGACTCCCAAGCCAAATAAGCAGTACTTC. Protein product: CASSPTPKPNKQYF. The rearrangement joins TRBV7-6 to TRBJ2-7, with D unresolved. The V gene's germline CDR1 is SGHVS and CDR2 FNYEAQ. The CDR3 spans 14 residues. Between the trimmed V and J ends, which lost 5 bases and 8 bases, there was a span of 19 bases.

The count of this clone is one. The J gene is TRBJ2-7, the V gene TRBV5-1; TRBD1 matches 9 bases. Trimming took 5 bases from V and 0 from J; bases not matched to a gene: 3. The CDR3 contains 14 residues. The germline V gene has CDR1 SGHRS and CDR2 YFSETQ. The CDR3 DNA reads as TGCGCCAGCAGTTGGACAGGGGACTCCTACGAGCAGTACTTC. Protein: CASSWTGDSYEQYF.

A single count supports this clone. The chain carries TRBV28 and TRBJ1-1, with D possibly TRBD1 on 6 matching bases. Germline CDR1 reads MDHEN; CDR2 reads SYDVKM. Trimming pared 5 bases from V and 1 base from J, leaving 17 bases between. This CDR3 comprises 16 residues. The DNA for the CDR3 is TGTGCCAGCAGTGCGGCGGACAGCGGATGGAACACTGAAGCTTTCTTT. Translating gives CASSAADSGWNTEAFF.

DNA for the CDR3: TGTGCCAGCAGCCCGAAAACTGTGAACACTGAAGCTTTCTTT. It specifies CASSPKTVNTEAFF. The chain carries TRBV7-9 and TRBJ1-1, with D unclear. Germline CDR1 reads SEHNR; CDR2 reads FQNEAQ (reference sequence). Trimming took 5 bases from V and 0 from J, leaving 10 bases between them. The CDR3 consists of 14 residues.

Details on this clone: The same CDR3 can be traced to other DNA sequences in this sample. V gene TRBV6-5 combines with J gene TRBJ2-5, with 7 bases identical to TRBD1. Looked up from germline, CDR1 is MNHEY and CDR2 is SVGAGI. This CDR3 is built from 14 residues. V lost 5 bases, J lost 3 bases, and 6 bases stayed unmatched. The CDR3 protein is CASSPWTGEETQYF. The CDR3 nucleotides are TGTGCCAGCAGTCCATGGACAGGAGAAGAGACCCAGTACTTC.

This chain connects TRBV28 to TRBJ2-7; 7 positions match TRBD2. Germline V CDR1 and CDR2: MDHEN, SYDVKM. This CDR3 has 17 amino acids. Unmatched junction bases numbered 17, after V lost 6 bases and J lost 3 bases. CDR3 sequence: CASRGGSKWRESYEQYF. In DNA, the CDR3 is TGTGCCAGCAGGGGAGGTAGTAAGTGGCGGGAGAGCTACGAGCAGTACTTC.

The chain combines TRBV9 with TRBJ1-2, with D possibly matching TRBD1 (5 bases). This CDR3 comprises 13 residues. In germline, CDR1 is SGDLS, CDR2 YYNGEE. Deletions cut 0 bases from V and 5 bases from J, with 8 bases between. CDR3 nucleotide sequence: TGTGCCAGCAGCGTAGGAAGGGGTTATGGCTACACCTTC. Protein: CASSVGRGYGYTF. The whole variable domain, remainder taken from reference TRBV9 and TRBJ1-2, is DSGVTQTPKHLITATGQRVTLRCSPRSGDLSVYWYQQSLDQGLQFLIQYYNGEERAKGNILERFSAQQFPDLHSELNLSSLELGDSALYFCASSVGRGYGYTFGSGTRLTVV.